What follows are 12 T cell receptor beta chains derived from one specimen sequenced in a study of blood T cell repertoires in COVID-19. Method: immunoSEQ multiplex PCR; TCRdb's copy keeps in-frame clones and lacks some. The sample consists of under 200,000 clones, around 79% of them appearing once. The sequenced sample was peripheral blood. All receptors derive from a woman in her fifties or sixties with COVID-19, enrolled during active disease.

The rearrangement uses TRBV5-1 and TRBJ2-7, with 7 bases lining up with TRBD2. The CDR3 totals 15 residues. Germline assignment: CDR1 SGHRS and CDR2 YFSETQ. V dropped 0 bases and J dropped 1; count of bases not matched to a gene: 4. The CDR3 loop is CASSLGSGASYEQYF. CDR3 sequence (DNA): TGCGCCAGCAGCTTGGGGAGCGGGGCTTCCTACGAGCAGTACTTC.

This chain links TRBV9 with TRBJ2-7, with 7 bases matching TRBD2. The ends lost 4 bases at V and 4 bases at J; junction bases unmatched: 8. Germline V gene sequence: CDR1 SGDLS, CDR2 YYNGEE. The CDR3 runs to 14 residues. CDR3 protein: CASSKVGGAYEQYF. The CDR3 coding sequence is TGTGCCAGCAGCAAAGTGGGAGGGGCATACGAGCAGTACTTC.

CDR3 amino acids: CASSLLRLQNTEAFF. The DNA of the CDR3 is TGTGCCAGCAGTTTACTTCGACTTCAGAACACTGAAGCTTTCTTT. The rearrangement uses TRBV28 and TRBJ1-1, with D unresolved. Trimming shortened V by 2 bases and J by 1 base, and 11 bases separated the two germline ends. Germline V gives CDR1 MDHEN, CDR2 SYDVKM. The CDR3 has 15 residues.

This rearrangement joins TRBV10-3 to TRBJ1-5, with TRBD1 matching over 10 bases. CDR3 size: 16 residues. From germline, CDR1 is ENHRY and CDR2 SYGVKD. The trim removed 7 bases at V and 4 bases at J, leaving 10 bases unmatched. CDR3 residues: CAITKQKGQGNQPQHF. CDR3 DNA: TGTGCCATCACTAAACAAAAGGGACAGGGGAATCAGCCCCAGCATTTT.

The chain recombines TRBV6-6 with TRBJ2-3; 8 bases are shared with TRBD2. The CDR3 covers 15 residues. CDR1 and CDR2 (germline): MNHNY, SVGAGI (reference sequence). V was clipped by 4 bases and J by 7 bases; unmatched bases: 10. In DNA form, the CDR3 reads TGTGCCAGCAGTTTCGGGGCGGGGGGAACATATACGCAGTATTTT. It is translated as CASSFGAGGTYTQYF.

Turning to this clone: Sequence at one end of the junction differs from germline and may be a read error. V and J are TRBV7-7 and TRBJ1-4; TRBD1 is a possible D gene (5 bases). This CDR3 has 15 residues. Germline V gene sequence: CDR1 SSHAT, CDR2 FNYEAQ (reference sequence). For the CDR3, the DNA is TGTGCTAGCAGCTTTAGCCAGGGTTCTAATGAAAAACTGTTTTTT. This codes for CASSFSQGSNEKLFF.

The rearrangement joins TRBV5-5 to TRBJ2-2; 9 nucleotides align to TRBD1. Per germline, CDR1 SGHKS and CDR2 YYEKEE (reference sequence). This CDR3 comprises 16 residues. V trimming: 3 bases; J trimming: 7 bases; junction bases outside the gene matches: 10. Written as DNA, the CDR3 is TGTGCCAGCAGCTCGTTCCGGGACAGGGATGTCGGGGAGCTGTTTTTT. As protein: CASSSFRDRDVGELFF.

V is TRBV14 and J is TRBJ2-7, with D uncertain. Trimming pared 3 bases from V and 0 bases from J, leaving 3 bases between. Germline lookup yields CDR1 SGHDN and CDR2 FVKESK. The CDR3 spans 12 residues. CDR3 sequence: CASSHSSYEQYF. The CDR3 DNA reads TGTGCCAGCAGCCATAGCTCCTACGAGCAGTACTTC.

V gene TRBV7-2 combines with J gene TRBJ1-2, with 9 positions matching TRBD1. Germline V CDR1 and CDR2: SGHTA, FQGNSA. Unmatched junction bases numbered 5, after V lost 1 base and J lost 2 bases. The CDR3 is made up of 16 amino acids. CDR3 sequence: CASSLVTGGTNYGYTF. The CDR3 bases are TGTGCCAGCAGCTTAGTGACAGGGGGGACAAACTATGGCTACACCTTC. Full variable domain (missing parts from reference TRBV7-2 and TRBJ1-2): GAGVSQSPSNKVTEKGKDVELRCDPISGHTALYWYRQSLGQGLEFLIYFQGNSAPDKSGLPSDRFSAERTGGSVSTLTIQRTQQEDSAVYLCASSLVTGGTNYGYTFGSGTRLTVV.

This clone has more than one count but fewer than ten. In the same sample, other DNA sequences code for this CDR3. The V call is TRBV7-2, the J call TRBJ2-5; 9 positions match TRBD1. This CDR3 is built from 15 residues. J gave up 4 bases and V 1 base, and 4 bases lay outside the gene matches. Germline assignment: CDR1 SGHTA and CDR2 FQGNSA. Here the CDR3 reads CASSLVDRGGETQYF. Written as DNA, the CDR3 is TGTGCCAGCAGCTTAGTGGACAGGGGAGGAGAGACCCAGTACTTC.

This clone was recorded a few times. This chain uses TRBV28 with TRBJ2-7; 7 bases match TRBD1. This CDR3 region has 14 residues. Per the germline V gene, CDR1 is MDHEN and CDR2 is SYDVKM. After removal of 9 bases from V and 0 bases from J, the junction contained 8 bases not matched to a gene. CDR3 sequence (DNA): TGTGCCAGTAGAAGACAGGGTGGCTCCTACGAGCAGTACTTC. Translated: CASRRQGGSYEQYF.

This chain connects TRBV23-1 to TRBJ1-6; the D is unclear. TRBV23-1 is classed as an ORF, of uncertain function. Trimming left V 2 bases short and J 3 bases short, with 8 bases between. The CDR3 loop spans 15 amino acids. CDR3 sequence (DNA): TGCGCCAGCAGTCAAGGGCCAGACTATAATTCACCCCTCCACTTT. It specifies CASSQGPDYNSPLHF.